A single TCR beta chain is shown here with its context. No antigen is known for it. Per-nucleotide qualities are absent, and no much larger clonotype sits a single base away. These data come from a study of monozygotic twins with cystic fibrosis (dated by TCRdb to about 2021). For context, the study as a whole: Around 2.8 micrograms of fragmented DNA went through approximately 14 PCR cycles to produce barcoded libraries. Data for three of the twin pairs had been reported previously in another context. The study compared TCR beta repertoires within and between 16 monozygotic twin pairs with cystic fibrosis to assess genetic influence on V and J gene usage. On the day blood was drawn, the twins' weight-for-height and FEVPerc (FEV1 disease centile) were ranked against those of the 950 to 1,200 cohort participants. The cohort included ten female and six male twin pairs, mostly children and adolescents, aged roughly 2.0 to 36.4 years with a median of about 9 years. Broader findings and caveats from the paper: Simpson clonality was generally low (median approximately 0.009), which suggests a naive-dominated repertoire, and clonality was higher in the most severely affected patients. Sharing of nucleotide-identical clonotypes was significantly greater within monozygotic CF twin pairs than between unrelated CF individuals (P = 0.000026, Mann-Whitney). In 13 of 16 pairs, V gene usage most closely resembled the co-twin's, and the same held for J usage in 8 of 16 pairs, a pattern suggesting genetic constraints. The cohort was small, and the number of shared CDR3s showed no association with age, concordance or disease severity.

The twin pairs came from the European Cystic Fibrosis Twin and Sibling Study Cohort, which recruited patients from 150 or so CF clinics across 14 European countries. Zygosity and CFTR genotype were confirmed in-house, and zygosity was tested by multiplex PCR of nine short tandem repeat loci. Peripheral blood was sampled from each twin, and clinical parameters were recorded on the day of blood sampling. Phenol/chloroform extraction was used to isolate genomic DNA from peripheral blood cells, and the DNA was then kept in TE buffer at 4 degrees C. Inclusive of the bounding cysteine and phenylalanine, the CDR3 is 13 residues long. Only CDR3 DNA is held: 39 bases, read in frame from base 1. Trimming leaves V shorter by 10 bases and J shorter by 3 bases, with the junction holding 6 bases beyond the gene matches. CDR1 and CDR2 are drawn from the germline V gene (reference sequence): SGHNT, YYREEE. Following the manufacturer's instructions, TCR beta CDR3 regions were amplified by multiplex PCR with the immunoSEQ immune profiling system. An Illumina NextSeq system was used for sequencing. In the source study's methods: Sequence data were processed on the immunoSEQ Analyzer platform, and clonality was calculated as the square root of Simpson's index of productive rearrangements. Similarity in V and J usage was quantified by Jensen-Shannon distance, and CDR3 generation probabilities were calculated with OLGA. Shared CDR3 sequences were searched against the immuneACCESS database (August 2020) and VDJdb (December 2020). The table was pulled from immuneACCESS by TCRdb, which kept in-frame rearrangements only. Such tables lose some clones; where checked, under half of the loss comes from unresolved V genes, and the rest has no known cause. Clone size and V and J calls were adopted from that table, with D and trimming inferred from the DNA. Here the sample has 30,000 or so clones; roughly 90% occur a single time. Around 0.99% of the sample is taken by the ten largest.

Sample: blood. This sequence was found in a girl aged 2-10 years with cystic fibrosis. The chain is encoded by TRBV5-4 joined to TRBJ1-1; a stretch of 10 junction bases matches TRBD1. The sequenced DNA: TGTGCCGCGACCGGGACAGGGGACACTGAAGCTTTCTTT. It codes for CAATGTGDTEAFF. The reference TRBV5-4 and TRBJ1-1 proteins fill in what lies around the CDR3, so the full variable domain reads ETGVTQSPTHLIKTRGQQVTLRCSSQSGHNTVSWYQQALGQGPQFIFQYYREEENGRGNFPPRFSGLQFPNYSSELNVNALELDDSALYLCAATGTGDTEAFFGQGTRLTVV.